Reported below is one T cell receptor beta chain. These data come from a study of OX40 agonist ivuxolimab in advanced cancers. The assay was immunoSEQ multiplex PCR, and TCRdb's table has in-frame clones only and misses some. This sample yields 60,000 to 90,000 clones, of which about four fifths are seen a single time; around 0.45% belongs to the top ten. Between the trimmed V and J ends, which lost 4 bases and 0 bases, there was a span of 10 bases. The CDR3 covers 14 residues. Germline V gene data show CDR1 as SQVTM and CDR2 as ANQGSEA. The chain joins TRBV29-1 to TRBJ2-1; no firm D call. The sample in question was CD4+ or CD8+ T cells sorted from blood, obtained in a trial of the OX40 agonist ivuxolimab. This clonotype was sampled from an adult with an advanced solid tumor such as melanoma, head and neck, liver or kidney cancer. In DNA, the CDR3 is TGCAGCGTTGCGAGGAGAAGCTCCTACAATGAGCAGTTCTTC. Residues: CSVARRSSYNEQFF.